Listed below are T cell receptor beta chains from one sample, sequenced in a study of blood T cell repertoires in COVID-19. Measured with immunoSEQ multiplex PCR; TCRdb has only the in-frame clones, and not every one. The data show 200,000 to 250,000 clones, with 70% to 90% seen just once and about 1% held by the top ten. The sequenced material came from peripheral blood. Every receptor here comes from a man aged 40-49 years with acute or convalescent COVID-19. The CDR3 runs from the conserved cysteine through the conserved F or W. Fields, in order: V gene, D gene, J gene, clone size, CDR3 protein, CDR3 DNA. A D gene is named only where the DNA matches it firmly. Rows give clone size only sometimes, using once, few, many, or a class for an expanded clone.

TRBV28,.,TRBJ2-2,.,CASSRTGTRNTGELFF,TGTGCCAGCAGTCGCACCGGGACTCGGAACACCGGGGAGCTGTTTTTT
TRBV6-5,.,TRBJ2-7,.,CASTSTGSLFDEQYF,TGTGCCAGCACGAGCACCGGGTCGCTCTTTGACGAGCAGTACTTC
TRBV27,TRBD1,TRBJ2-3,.,CASRRTGGMGTQYF,TGTGCCAGCCGGAGGACAGGGGGCATGGGTACGCAGTATTTT
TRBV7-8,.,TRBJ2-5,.,CASSKGSGDSQETQYF,TGTGCCAGCAGCAAAGGGTCGGGAGACTCTCAAGAGACCCAGTACTTC
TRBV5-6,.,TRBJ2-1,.,CASSSGSNEQFF,TGTGCCAGCAGCTCAGGTTCAAATGAGCAGTTCTTC
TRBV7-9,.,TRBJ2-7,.,CASSLSPPSREDEQYF,TGTGCCAGCAGCTTATCGCCCCCGTCCAGGGAAGACGAGCAGTACTTC
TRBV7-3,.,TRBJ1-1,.,CASSSDKKEAFF,TGTGCCAGCAGCTCTGACAAGAAAGAAGCTTTCTTT
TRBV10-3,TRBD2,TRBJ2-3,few,CAISTLAGAGDTQYF,TGTGCCATCAGTACCCTAGCGGGGGCAGGGGATACGCAGTATTTT
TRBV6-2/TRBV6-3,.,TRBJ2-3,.,CASSSISWVDISSTDTQYF,TGTGCCAGCAGTTCTATTTCCTGGGTCGACATCTCTAGCACAGATACGCAGTATTTT
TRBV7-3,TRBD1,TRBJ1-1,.,CASSLKSAGGNTEAFF,TGTGCCAGCAGCTTAAAATCGGCAGGGGGGAACACTGAAGCTTTCTTT
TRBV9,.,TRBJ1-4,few,CASSVDAGTKTNEKLFF,TGTGCCAGCAGCGTAGACGCAGGGACTAAAACTAATGAAAAACTGTTTTTT
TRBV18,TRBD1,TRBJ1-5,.,CASSPSSTGIGNQPQHF,TGTGCCAGCTCACCCAGTTCGACAGGGATTGGCAATCAGCCCCAGCATTTT
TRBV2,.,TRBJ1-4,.,CASSVGADTKGEKLFF,TGTGCCAGCAGTGTAGGGGCAGACACCAAGGGTGAAAAACTGTTTTTT
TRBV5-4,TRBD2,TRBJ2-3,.,CASSKGTSGTDTQYF,TGTGCCAGCAGCAAAGGGACTAGCGGCACAGATACGCAGTATTTT
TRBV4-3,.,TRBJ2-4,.,CASSQDAVGGNIQYF,TGCGCCAGCAGCCAAGATGCGGTTGGTGGAAACATTCAGTACTTC
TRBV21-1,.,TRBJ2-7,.,CASSPRSERNPSYEQYF,TGTGCCAGCAGCCCCAGGTCGGAAAGAAACCCATCCTACGAGCAGTACTTC
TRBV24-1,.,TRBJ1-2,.,CATSANARGPGYTF,TGTGCCACCAGTGCAAATGCCCGGGGTCCTGGCTACACCTTC
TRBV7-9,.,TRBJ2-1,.,CASSPGTAANEQFF,TGTGCCAGCAGCCCCGGGACTGCTGCCAATGAGCAGTTCTTC
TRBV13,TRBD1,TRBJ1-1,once,CASSRWDSQNTEAFF,TGTGCCAGCAGCCGTTGGGACAGCCAGAACACTGAAGCTTTCTTT
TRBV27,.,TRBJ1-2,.,CASTPYTF,TGTGCCAGCACCCCTTACACCTTC
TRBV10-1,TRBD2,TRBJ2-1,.,CASSGTSHCLQFF,TGCGCCAGCAGTGGGACTAGTCATTGTCTACAGTTCTTC
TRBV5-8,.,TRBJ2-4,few,CASSLRGGNIQYF,TGTGCCAGCAGCTTGCGGGGTGGGAACATTCAGTACTTC
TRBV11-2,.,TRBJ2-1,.,CASSSSLGLQNEQFF,TGTGCCAGCAGCTCCAGCCTTGGCTTACAGAATGAGCAGTTCTTC
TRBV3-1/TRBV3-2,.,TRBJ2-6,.,CASSDHGGANVLTF,TGTGCCAGCAGCGACCACGGGGGGGCCAACGTCCTGACTTTC
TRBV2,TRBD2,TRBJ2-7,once,CASSLAGGRDEQYF,TGTGCCAGCAGTCTAGCGGGGGGCCGGGACGAGCAGTACTTC
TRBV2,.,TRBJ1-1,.,CASAWQGPNTEAFF,TGTGCCAGCGCCTGGCAGGGCCCCAACACTGAAGCTTTCTTT
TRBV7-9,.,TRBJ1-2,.,CASSPTANYGYTF,TGTGCCAGCAGCCCTACAGCAAACTATGGCTACACCTTC
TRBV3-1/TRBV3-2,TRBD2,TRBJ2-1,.,CASSQSSGGSEQFF,TGTGCCAGCAGCCAGTCTAGCGGGGGAAGTGAGCAGTTCTTC
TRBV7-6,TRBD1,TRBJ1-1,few,CASSLVKGQGVGMETEAFF,TGTGCCAGCAGCTTAGTCAAGGGACAGGGGGTAGGGATGGAAACTGAAGCTTTCTTT
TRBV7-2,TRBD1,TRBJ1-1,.,CASSLAGQGRIGAFF,TGTGCCAGCAGCTTAGCAGGACAGGGGAGAATTGGAGCTTTCTTT
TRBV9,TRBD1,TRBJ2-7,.,CASSIQGTGGEQYF,TGTGCCAGCAGCATTCAAGGGACAGGGGGTGAGCAGTACTTC
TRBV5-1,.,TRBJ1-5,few,CASSHPAGTPSNQPQHF,TGCGCCAGCAGCCACCCAGCCGGGACACCTAGCAATCAGCCCCAGCATTTT
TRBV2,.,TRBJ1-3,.,CASSISDGSSGNTIYF,TGTGCCAGCAGCATTTCGGACGGGAGCTCTGGAAACACCATATATTTT
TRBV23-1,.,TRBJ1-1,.,CASSQGKGPDRSAEAFF,TGCGCCAGCAGTCAAGGAAAGGGGCCGGATAGGAGCGCTGAAGCTTTCTTT
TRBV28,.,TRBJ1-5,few,CASSFARRGYGNQPQHF,TGTGCCAGCAGTTTTGCCCGGCGGGGGTATGGCAATCAGCCCCAGCATTTT
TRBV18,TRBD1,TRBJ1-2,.,CASSGQHSPYGYTF,TGTGCCAGCTCGGGACAGCACAGCCCCTATGGCTACACCTTC